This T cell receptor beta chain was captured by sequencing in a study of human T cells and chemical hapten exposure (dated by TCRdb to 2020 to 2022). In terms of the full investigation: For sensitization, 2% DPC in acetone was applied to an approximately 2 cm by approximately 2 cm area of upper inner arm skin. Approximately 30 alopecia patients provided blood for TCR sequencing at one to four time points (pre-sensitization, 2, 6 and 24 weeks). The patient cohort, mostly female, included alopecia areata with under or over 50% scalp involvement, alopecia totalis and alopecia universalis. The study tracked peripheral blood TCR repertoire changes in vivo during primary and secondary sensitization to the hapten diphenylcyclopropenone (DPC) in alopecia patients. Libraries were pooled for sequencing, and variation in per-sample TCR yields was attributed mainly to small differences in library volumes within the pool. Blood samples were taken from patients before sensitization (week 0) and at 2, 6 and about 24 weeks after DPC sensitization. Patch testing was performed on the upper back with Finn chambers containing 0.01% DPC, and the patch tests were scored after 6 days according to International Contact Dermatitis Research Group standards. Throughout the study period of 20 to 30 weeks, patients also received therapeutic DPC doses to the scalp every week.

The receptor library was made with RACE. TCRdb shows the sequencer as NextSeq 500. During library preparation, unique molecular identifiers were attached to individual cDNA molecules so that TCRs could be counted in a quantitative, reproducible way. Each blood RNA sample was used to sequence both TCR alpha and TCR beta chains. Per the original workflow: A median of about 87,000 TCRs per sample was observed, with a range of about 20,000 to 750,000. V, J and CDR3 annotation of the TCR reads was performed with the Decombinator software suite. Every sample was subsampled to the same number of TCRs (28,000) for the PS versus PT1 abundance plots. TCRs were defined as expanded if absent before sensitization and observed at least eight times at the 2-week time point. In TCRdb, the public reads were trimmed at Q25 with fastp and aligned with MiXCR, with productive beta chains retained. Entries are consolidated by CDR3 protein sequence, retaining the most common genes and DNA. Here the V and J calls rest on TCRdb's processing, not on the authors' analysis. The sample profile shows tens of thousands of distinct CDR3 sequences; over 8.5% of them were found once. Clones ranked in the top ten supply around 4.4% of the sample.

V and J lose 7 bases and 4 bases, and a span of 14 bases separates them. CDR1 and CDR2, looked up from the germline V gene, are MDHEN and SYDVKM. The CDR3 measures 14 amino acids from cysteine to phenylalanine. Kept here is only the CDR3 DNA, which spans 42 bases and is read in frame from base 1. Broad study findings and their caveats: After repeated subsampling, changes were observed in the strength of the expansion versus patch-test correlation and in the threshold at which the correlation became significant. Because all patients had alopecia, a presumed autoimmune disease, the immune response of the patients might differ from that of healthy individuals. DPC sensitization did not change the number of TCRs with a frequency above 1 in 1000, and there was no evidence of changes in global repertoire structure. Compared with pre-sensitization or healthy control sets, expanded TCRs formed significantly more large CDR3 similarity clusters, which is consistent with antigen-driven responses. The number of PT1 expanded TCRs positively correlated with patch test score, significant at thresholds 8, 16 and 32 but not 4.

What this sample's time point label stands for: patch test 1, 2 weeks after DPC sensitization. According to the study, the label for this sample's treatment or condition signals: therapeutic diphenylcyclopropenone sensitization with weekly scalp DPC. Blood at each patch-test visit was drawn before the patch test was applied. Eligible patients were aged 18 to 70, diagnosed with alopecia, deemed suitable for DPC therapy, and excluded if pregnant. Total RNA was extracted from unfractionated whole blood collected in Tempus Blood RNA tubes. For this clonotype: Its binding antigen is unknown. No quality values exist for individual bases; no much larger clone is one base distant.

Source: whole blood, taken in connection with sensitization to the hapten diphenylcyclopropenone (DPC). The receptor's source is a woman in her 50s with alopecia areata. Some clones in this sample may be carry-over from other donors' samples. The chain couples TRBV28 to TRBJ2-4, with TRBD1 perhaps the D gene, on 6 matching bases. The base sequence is TGTGCCAGCAACTTTTGGGACAAAAAAAACATTCAGTACTTC. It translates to CASNFWDKKNIQYF.